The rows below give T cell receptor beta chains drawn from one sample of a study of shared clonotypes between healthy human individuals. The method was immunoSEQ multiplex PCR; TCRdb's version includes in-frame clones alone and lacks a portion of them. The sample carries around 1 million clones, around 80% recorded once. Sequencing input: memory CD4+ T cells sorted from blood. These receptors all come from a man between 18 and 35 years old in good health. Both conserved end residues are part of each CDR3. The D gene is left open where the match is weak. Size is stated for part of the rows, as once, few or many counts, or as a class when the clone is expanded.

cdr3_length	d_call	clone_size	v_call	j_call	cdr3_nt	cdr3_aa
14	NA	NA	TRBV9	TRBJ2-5	TGTGCCAGCAGCGTAGGGGCAGGGGAGGAGACCCAGTACTTC	CASSVGAGEETQYF
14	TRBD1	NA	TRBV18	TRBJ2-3	TGTGCCAGCTCACCCGGGACAGCATCACATACGCAGTATTTT	CASSPGTASHTQYF
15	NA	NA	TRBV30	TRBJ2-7	TGTGCCTGGGACAGGGTCGGCGGGAGCTCCTACGAGCAGTACTTC	CAWDRVGGSSYEQYF
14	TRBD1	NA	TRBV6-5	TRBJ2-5	TGTGCCAGCAGCCCCTACCGGACAGGGGAGACCCAGTACTTC	CASSPYRTGETQYF
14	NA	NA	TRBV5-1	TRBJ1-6	TGCGCCAGCAGCTTGAAACCGCAGGATTCACCCCTCCACTTT	CASSLKPQDSPLHF
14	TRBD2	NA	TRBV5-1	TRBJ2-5	TGCGCCACTCAAGCGGGGGGGCCGGGAGAGACCCAGTACTTC	CATQAGGPGETQYF
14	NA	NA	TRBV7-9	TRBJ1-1	TGTGCCACTCCTTCGGGGACGGTAAACACTGAAGCTTTCTTT	CATPSGTVNTEAFF
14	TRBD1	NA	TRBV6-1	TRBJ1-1	TGTGCCAGCAGCAGATCGACAGGGGGCACTGAAGCTTTCTTT	CASSRSTGGTEAFF
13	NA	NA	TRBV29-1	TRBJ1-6	TGCAGCGTTTCTGGGGATCTGAATTCACCCCTCCACTTT	CSVSGDLNSPLHF
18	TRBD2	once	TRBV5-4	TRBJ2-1	TGTGCCAGCAGCTTGGGGGGTACTAGCGGGAGGGCCAGAGATGAGCAGTTCTTC	CASSLGGTSGRARDEQFF
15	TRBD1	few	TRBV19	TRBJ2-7	TGTGCCAGTAGTATATCCGGCCAGGGGGCAAACGAGCAGTACTTC	CASSISGQGANEQYF
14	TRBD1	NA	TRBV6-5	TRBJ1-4	TGTGCCAGCAGTCGTACAGGGGCTAATGAAAAACTGTTTTTT	CASSRTGANEKLFF
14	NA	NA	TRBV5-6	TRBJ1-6	TGTGCCAGCAGCTTGGTCAGGGACAATTCACCCCTCCACTTT	CASSLVRDNSPLHF
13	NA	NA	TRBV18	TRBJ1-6	TGTGCCAGCTCACAGGACGGAAATTCACCCCTCCACTTT	CASSQDGNSPLHF
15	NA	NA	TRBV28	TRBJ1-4	TGTGCCAGCAGTTTAACCGGGAATGCTAATGAAAAACTGTTTTTT	CASSLTGNANEKLFF
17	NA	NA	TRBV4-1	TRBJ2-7	TGCGCCAGCAGCCAAGGAGGTGGTGGCATGTCTGGTTACGAGCAGTACTTC	CASSQGGGGMSGYEQYF
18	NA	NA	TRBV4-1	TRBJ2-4	TGCGCCAGCAGCCAAGATCCGCGGGGAACCGCGCCCTGGAACATTCAGTACTTC	CASSQDPRGTAPWNIQYF
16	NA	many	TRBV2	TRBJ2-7	TGTGCCAGCAGTGAATCGAGTATAGGGTTAGGGTACGAGCAGTACTTC	CASSESSIGLGYEQYF
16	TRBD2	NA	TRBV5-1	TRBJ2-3	TGCGCCAGCGACTCCGGGACTAGCGGGAGAACAGATACGCAGTATTTT	CASDSGTSGRTDTQYF
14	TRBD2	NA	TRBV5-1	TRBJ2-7	TGCGCCAGCAGCCCCACTAGCGGGGGATACGAGCAGTACTTC	CASSPTSGGYEQYF